This paragraph covers one T cell receptor beta chain sequence. The target antigen is unknown. The CDR3 consists of 14 residues. V lost 4 bases to trimming and J lost 4 bases, with 13 bases between them. Germline CDR1 reads SGHTA; CDR2 reads FQGTGA. TCRdb's copy holds only in-frame clones and misses some; the assay was immunoSEQ multiplex PCR. Of about 1.1 million clones listed, about 84% were seen once; the top ten hold more than 0.45%. The entry originates in a study of shared clonotypes between healthy human individuals. Notes on the study in general: Sampling covered blood only; tissue repertoires likely differ.

The V and J genes are TRBV7-3 and TRBJ1-1; no clear D gene. This TCR was recovered from a man aged 18 to 30 in good health. Some clones in this sample may be carry-over from other donors' samples. The source material was memory CD4+ T cells from PBMCs. Indicated subset: CD45RA-negative fraction. The CDR3 spells CASSSLGWSTEAFF. The CDR3 nucleotides are TGTGCCAGCAGCTCTCTGGGGTGGAGCACTGAAGCTTTCTTT.